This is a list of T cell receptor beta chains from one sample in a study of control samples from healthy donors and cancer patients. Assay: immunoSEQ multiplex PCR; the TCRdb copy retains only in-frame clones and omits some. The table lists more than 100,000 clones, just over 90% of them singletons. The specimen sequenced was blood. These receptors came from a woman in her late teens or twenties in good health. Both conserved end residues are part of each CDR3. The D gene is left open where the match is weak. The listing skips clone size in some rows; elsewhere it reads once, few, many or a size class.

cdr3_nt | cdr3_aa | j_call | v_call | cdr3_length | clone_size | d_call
TGTGCCAGCAGCGTAGAGGCAGGGTACTCTGGAAACACCATATATTTT | CASSVEAGYSGNTIYF | TRBJ1-3 | TRBV9 | 16 | - | -
TGTGCCAGCAGCCCGGACAGGTGGTCCTACGAGCAGTACTTC | CASSPDRWSYEQYF | TRBJ2-7 | TRBV11-1 | 14 | - | TRBD1
TGTGCCAGCAGCCAAGATGGGACAGGGGTTAATGAAAAACTGTTTTTT | CASSQDGTGVNEKLFF | TRBJ1-4 | TRBV4-2 | 16 | - | TRBD1
TGTGCCAGCTCACCGGGAACATTAGGCTCCTACAATGAGCAGTTCTTC | CASSPGTLGSYNEQFF | TRBJ2-1 | TRBV18 | 16 | - | -
TGTGCTAGTCAGAAAGGAGGGGGTAATTCACCCCTCCACTTT | CASQKGGGNSPLHF | TRBJ1-6 | TRBV12-5 | 14 | once | -
TGCGCCAGCAGCTTGGTGGGGAATAATTCACCCCTCCACTTT | CASSLVGNNSPLHF | TRBJ1-6 | TRBV5-1 | 14 | - | -
TGTGCCAGCAGTGAAGACCCTAACTATGGCTACACCTTC | CASSEDPNYGYTF | TRBJ1-2 | TRBV2 | 13 | - | -
TGCGCCAGCCGTGGGGAGGGTAATTCACCCCTCCACTTT | CASRGEGNSPLHF | TRBJ1-6 | TRBV5-1 | 13 | few | -
TGTGCCAGCAGCCAAGAATGGGGGGGAAGTGGAAACACCATATATTTT | CASSQEWGGSGNTIYF | TRBJ1-3 | TRBV14 | 16 | once | -
TGTGCCAGCAGCGTAGATTATCGGGGGGCCGGTGCCGATACGCAGTATTTT | CASSVDYRGAGADTQYF | TRBJ2-3 | TRBV9 | 17 | - | -
TGCGCCAGCAGCCAGGTGGGACATATCTCCTACGAGCAGTACTTC | CASSQVGHISYEQYF | TRBJ2-7 | TRBV4-1 | 15 | - | -
TGTGCCACCAGTGATGGCGGGAGACACAGGACAGGACCAACCTATGGCTACACCTTC | CATSDGGRHRTGPTYGYTF | TRBJ1-2 | TRBV24-1 | 19 | - | TRBD1
TGTGCCAGCAGTCGACTAGCGGGAGGATCGGGGGAGCTGTTTTTT | CASSRLAGGSGELFF | TRBJ2-2 | TRBV7-3 | 15 | - | TRBD2
TGTGCCAGCGGAATAACTAGCGGGGGGCCGTATACGCAGTATTTT | CASGITSGGPYTQYF | TRBJ2-3 | TRBV9 | 15 | - | TRBD2
TGCGCCAGCAGCCACCCCCGCTTTGAGCAGTTCTTC | CASSHPRFEQFF | TRBJ2-1 | TRBV4-1 | 12 | - | -
TGTGCCAGCACCGGGGGGACTAGCAACTCAAATGAGCAGTTCTTC | CASTGGTSNSNEQFF | TRBJ2-1 | TRBV2 | 15 | - | TRBD2
TGTGCCAGTAGTCACCGGGACACTTACACCGGGGAGCTGTTTTTT | CASSHRDTYTGELFF | TRBJ2-2 | TRBV19 | 15 | - | -
TGTGCCAGCAGTTTATCGACAGGGATCTATGGCTACACCTTC | CASSLSTGIYGYTF | TRBJ1-2 | TRBV28 | 14 | - | TRBD1
TGCGCCAGCAGTCCTGTTGAACGGGACCGGAGGGGATACGAGCAGTACTTC | CASSPVERDRRGYEQYF | TRBJ2-7 | TRBV23-1 | 17 | once | -
TGTGCCAGCAGTTACGGTAGCAGGGGATCCTACGAGCAGTACTTC | CASSYGSRGSYEQYF | TRBJ2-7 | TRBV6-5 | 15 | - | -
TGTGCCAGCAGTTGGAGCCAGGGGTCGACCAACGAGCAGTACTTC | CASSWSQGSTNEQYF | TRBJ2-7 | TRBV6-6 | 15 | - | -
TGTGCCAGCAGCCCCCAAGGTGGTCCGTACGAGCAGTACTTC | CASSPQGGPYEQYF | TRBJ2-7 | TRBV5-4 | 14 | - | -
TGTGCCAGCAGCGGGGTTGGTTCGACTAGCGGTGTTCAGTACTTC | CASSGVGSTSGVQYF | TRBJ2-7 | TRBV6-2/TRBV6-3 | 15 | - | TRBD2
TGTGCCAGCAGCTTAGCTTTTCGGGGTGGCTACACCTTC | CASSLAFRGGYTF | TRBJ1-2 | TRBV7-8 | 13 | - | -
TGTGCCAGTAGTAGTGACGCCTACGAGCAGTACTTC | CASSSDAYEQYF | TRBJ2-7 | TRBV19 | 12 | few | -
TGTGCCACCAGTGATTTGAGTAGGGGGGTAGCGGGCCAAGAGACCCAGTACTTC | CATSDLSRGVAGQETQYF | TRBJ2-5 | TRBV24-1 | 18 | - | -
TGTGCCAGCAGCTCCTTCGGGACTAGCGGAGGCTCCTACAATGAGCAGTTCTTC | CASSSFGTSGGSYNEQFF | TRBJ2-1 | TRBV7-9 | 18 | few | TRBD2
TGTGCCAGCAGCATATTGGGGGATGATACGCAGTATTTT | CASSILGDDTQYF | TRBJ2-3 | TRBV6-5 | 13 | once | -
TGCAGCGCCTGGACAGGGACGTTGAAAAACATTCAGTACTTC | CSAWTGTLKNIQYF | TRBJ2-4 | TRBV29-1 | 14 | - | TRBD1
TGCGCCAGCAGCCAAGAAATGACGGGAGAGACCCAGTACTTC | CASSQEMTGETQYF | TRBJ2-5 | TRBV4-3 | 14 | - | -
TGTGCCAGCAGCTTGGGGGCACAAAGCACAGATACGCAGTATTTT | CASSLGAQSTDTQYF | TRBJ2-3 | TRBV5-8 | 15 | - | -
TGTGCCAGTAGACCCGGGACAGGGTTGAAAGCTTTCTTT | CASRPGTGLKAFF | TRBJ1-1 | TRBV19 | 13 | once | TRBD1
TGTGCCAGCAGCTTAGGGCTAGAGGAAAAACTGTTTTTT | CASSLGLEEKLFF | TRBJ1-4 | TRBV7-2 | 13 | - | -
TGCGCCAGCAGCCAAAGATCTCAGGAAGAGGTGGTGGGTACATGGAATGAAAAACTGTTTTTT | CASSQRSQEEVVGTWNEKLFF | TRBJ1-4 | TRBV4-3 | 21 | once | -
TGTGCCAGCAGCCAAGTAGGGTCCGGCGAGACCCAGTACTTC | CASSQVGSGETQYF | TRBJ2-5 | TRBV7-2 | 14 | - | -
TGTGCCAGCAGTGTGGGGGAAAGGGGGTCGAACACTGAAGCTTTCTTT | CASSVGERGSNTEAFF | TRBJ1-1 | TRBV2 | 16 | - | -
TGTGCCTCGGGGGCGGGAAGCACTGAAGCTTTCTTT | CASGAGSTEAFF | TRBJ1-1 | TRBV30 | 12 | - | -
TGTGCCAGCAGAGAACAATCGACTAGCGGGAGATGGCTCTACAATGAGCAGTTCTTC | CASREQSTSGRWLYNEQFF | TRBJ2-1 | TRBV6-1 | 19 | once | TRBD2
TGTGCCAGCAGCGTAGAGGGACAGGGAGATAATGAGCAGTTCTTC | CASSVEGQGDNEQFF | TRBJ2-1 | TRBV9 | 15 | - | TRBD1
TGTGCCAGTAGTAAGGGGAACTATGGCTACACCTTC | CASSKGNYGYTF | TRBJ1-2 | TRBV19 | 12 | - | -
TGCGCCAGCAGCTTGGATACAACATCCTACACTGAAGCTTTCTTT | CASSLDTTSYTEAFF | TRBJ1-1 | TRBV5-1 | 15 | - | -
TGTGCCAGCAGTTTAACCCCAAGGGGGCTCGGCTACACCTTC | CASSLTPRGLGYTF | TRBJ1-2 | TRBV28 | 14 | - | TRBD1
TGTGCCAGCAGACTGGACAGGGGCTACGAGCAGTACTTC | CASRLDRGYEQYF | TRBJ2-7 | TRBV11-1 | 13 | - | TRBD1
TGTGCCAGCAGTTATCACGACAGGGGAGGCTATGGCTACACCTTC | CASSYHDRGGYGYTF | TRBJ1-2 | TRBV6-5 | 15 | - | TRBD1
TGTGCCAGCAGCCTCGGGGTCGGAAATGAAGGCCTGTTTTTT | CASSLGVGNEGLFF | TRBJ1-4 | TRBV4-2 | 14 | - | -
TGTGCCAGCAGCTTGTCGGATTCACCCCTCCACTTT | CASSLSDSPLHF | TRBJ1-6 | TRBV5-6 | 12 | - | -